This T cell receptor (beta chain) stems from a study of T cells in Graves' hyperthyroidism and ophthalmopathy. Across the whole study: Peripheral blood specimens were obtained at initial diagnosis, prior to any treatment.

With duration under 3 months, ophthalmopathy was active: Clinical Activity Score at least 3, NOSPECS at least 4. Diagnoses used clinical symptoms, serum thyroxine and TRAb, thyroid ultrasound and orbital computed tomography. This clonotype was observed a handful of times. Researchers took RNA transcripts and amplified the TCR beta CDR3 regions from them. Carried out on the TCR CDR3, a first-round RT-PCR used the HTBI primer set. TCRdb re-derived calls from the multiplex PCR reads in MiXCR, one entry per CDR3 protein. This sample carries roughly 600,000 distinct CDR3 sequences, about 14% of them seen once, and the ten largest clones take around 12%. CDR3 length: 15 residues. V was clipped by 5 bases and J by 7 bases, with 21 bases between them. The germline CDR1 and CDR2 sequences are SGHRS and YFSETQ.

Sequencing used blood. This clonotype originated in a woman in her forties or fifties with Graves' ophthalmopathy. The chain combines TRBV5-1 with TRBJ1-1; possible D gene TRBD1, 5 bases. CDR3 DNA sequence: TGCGCCAGCAGGGCCGGGCGGGGACCTCAAATTGAAGCTTTCTTT. It is translated as CASRAGRGPQIEAFF.